Below are 14 T cell receptor beta chains sequenced from a single sample in a study of shared clonotypes between healthy human individuals. Sequenced by immunoSEQ multiplex PCR; TCRdb stores in-frame clones only, minus some. The sample lists fewer than 650,000 clones, about three quarters occurring once. Sample: PBMCs. Receptor source: a woman in her forties in good health. Some clones in this sample may be carry-over from other donors' samples.

The rearrangement joins TRBV28 to TRBJ1-1, with D uncertain. Germline V gives CDR1 MDHEN, CDR2 SYDVKM. V was cut by 3 bases and J by 1 base, with 12 bases left in between. This CDR3 region has 15 residues. The CDR3 region is CASSFRSSWNTEAFF. The DNA of the CDR3 is TGTGCCAGCAGTTTCCGGTCGAGCTGGAACACTGAAGCTTTCTTT.

V usage is TRBV6-6 and J usage is TRBJ2-7, with D maybe TRBD1 (6 bases). The CDR3 length is 15 residues. V lost 3 bases and J 3 bases, leaving 15 bases between the germline ends. The germline V gene has CDR1 MNHNY and CDR2 SVGAGI (reference sequence). The CDR3, as DNA: TGTGCCAGCAGTTATGGGACACAGAGGAGCTACGAGCAGTACTTC. Protein: CASSYGTQRSYEQYF.

V is TRBV7-8 and J is TRBJ1-1; the match to TRBD1 covers 11 bases. CDR3 length: 15 amino acids. V was pared by 4 bases and J by 4 bases, with 5 bases of the junction left unmatched. Germline CDR1 SGHVS, CDR2 FQNEAQ. The CDR3 DNA sequence: TGTGCCAGCAGCTCGCCGGGACAGGGGGGCACTGAAGCTTTCTTT. Protein product: CASSSPGQGGTEAFF.

The rearrangement joins TRBV27 to TRBJ2-7; possible D gene TRBD1, 5 bases. Germline CDR1 MNHEY, CDR2 SMNVEV (reference sequence). CDR3 length: 14 residues. V lost 6 bases and J 9 bases, leaving 21 bases between the germline ends. In DNA, the CDR3 is TGTGCCAGCAGCTTTACAGGAGCTATTGCGTGGCAGTACTTC. Protein: CASSFTGAIAWQYF.

V is TRBV5-4 and J is TRBJ2-1, with a weak D call TRBD2 (6 bases). Trimming cost V 3 bases and J 6 bases, with 13 bases left between them. Germline CDR1 and CDR2: SGHNT and YYREEE (reference sequence). The CDR3 loop spans 14 amino acids. The chain's CDR3 is CASSSLTSGNEQFF. The CDR3 bases are TGTGCCAGCAGCTCGCTGACTAGTGGCAATGAGCAGTTCTTC. Based on the CDR3 plus reference TRBV5-4 and TRBJ2-1, the full variable domain is ETGVTQSPTHLIKTRGQQVTLRCSSQSGHNTVSWYQQALGQGPQFIFQYYREEENGRGNFPPRFSGLQFPNYSSELNVNALELDDSALYLCASSSLTSGNEQFFGPGTRLTVL.

In its sample, this clone was seen many times. CDR3 protein: CASSQDGGTEKLFF. Here the CDR3 DNA reads TGCGCCAGCAGCCAAGATGGGGGAACCGAAAAACTGTTTTTT. The gene calls are TRBV4-1 and TRBJ1-4; possible D gene TRBD1, 5 bases. CDR3 length: 14 residues. The V gene's germline CDR1 is MGHRA and CDR2 YSYEKL. Deletions cut 0 bases from V and 8 bases from J, with 10 bases between.

This rearrangement joins TRBV9 to TRBJ2-1; perhaps D is TRBD1 or TRBD2 (5 bases each). Germline CDR1 is SGDLS and CDR2 is YYNGEE. The CDR3 totals 15 residues. V was clipped by 0 bases and J by 3 bases, with 10 bases between them. CDR3 region: CASSVGGAGYNEQFF. The DNA of the CDR3 is TGTGCCAGCAGCGTAGGAGGGGCGGGCTACAATGAGCAGTTCTTC.

This chain links TRBV15 with TRBJ2-3, with unresolved D. This CDR3 has 14 amino acids. CDR1 is LNHNV, CDR2 YYDKDF, per germline (reference sequence). V gave up 7 bases and J gave up 2 bases, with 13 bases separating them. CDR3 protein: CATTRRPITDTQYF. The CDR3 DNA sequence: TGTGCCACCACAAGGCGCCCGATCACAGATACGCAGTATTTT.

The V gene is TRBV27, the J gene TRBJ2-1; no definite D call. The CDR3 is made up of 14 amino acids. Trimming removed 5 bases from V and 5 bases from J, with 13 bases in between. The germline CDR1 and CDR2 sequences are MNHEY and SMNVEV (reference sequence). CDR3 nucleotide sequence: TGTGCCAGCAGTGTACGACTCTACAACAATGAGCAGTTCTTC. Translating gives CASSVRLYNNEQFF.

Note on this clone: A far larger clone is only one base removed, so a read error is likely. This chain joins TRBV30 and TRBJ2-5, with unresolved D. The CDR3 totals 12 residues. Germline V gene sequence: CDR1 GTSNPN, CDR2 SVGIG (reference sequence). Here the CDR3 reads CAWSVQQEAQYF. The DNA of the CDR3 is TGTGCCTGGAGTGTACAGCAAGAGGCCCAGTACTTC.

This clone showed up just once. CDR3 loop: CASSPDRYQETQYF. CDR3 DNA sequence: TGTGCCAGCAGCCCCGACAGATATCAAGAGACCCAGTACTTC. The genes are TRBV5-4 and TRBJ2-5, with TRBD1 as a possible D gene (5 bases). Trimming took off 4 bases at V and 2 bases at J, with 12 bases between the two ends. Germline assignment: CDR1 SGHNT and CDR2 YYREEE (reference sequence). CDR3 size: 14 residues.

The chain combines TRBV7-9 with TRBJ1-4, with D unclear. The CDR3 has 16 amino acids. CDR1 is SEHNR, CDR2 FQNEAQ, per germline (reference sequence). Trimming removed 6 bases from V and 0 bases from J, with 14 bases in between. CDR3 sequence (DNA): TGTGCCAGCAGACGAACGGACGCTACAACTAATGAAAAACTGTTTTTT. It translates to CASRRTDATTNEKLFF.

The chain recombines TRBV29-1 with TRBJ1-2; D not certain. The CDR3 is made up of 13 amino acids. With 1 base removed from V and 4 bases from J, the gap between germline ends came to 10 bases. In germline, CDR1 is SQVTM, CDR2 ANQGSEA. CDR3: CSVEGPAPYGYTF. The CDR3 nucleotides are TGCAGCGTTGAAGGCCCGGCCCCCTATGGCTACACCTTC.

A few counts support this clone. The rearrangement links TRBV28 to TRBJ1-5, with TRBD1 as a possible D gene (5 bases). The V gene lost 10 bases and the J gene lost 3 bases, with 10 bases spanning the gap. The CDR3 consists of 12 residues. The germline CDR1 and CDR2 sequences are MDHEN and SYDVKM. CDR3 DNA: TGTGCCATTGCAGGGACCAATCAGCCCCAGCATTTT. Amino acids: CAIAGTNQPQHF. Drawing the rest from reference TRBV28 and TRBJ1-5, the complete variable domain is DVKVTQSSRYLVKRTGEKVFLECVQDMDHENMFWYRQDPGLGLRLIYFSYDVKMKEKGDIPEGYSVSREKKERFSLILESASTNQTSMYLCAIAGTNQPQHFGDGTRLSIL.